The subject of this entry is one T cell receptor beta chain. The antigen is not known. This CDR3 spans 18 amino acids. Trimming removed 1 base from V and 5 bases from J; junction bases left unmatched: 15. The germline gives CDR1 MGHRA, CDR2 YSYEKL. The data derive from a study of CD8+ T cells in alopecia areata. Regarding the study as a whole: Given one nonresponder, whether baseline CD8+ expansion relates to response remains uncertain. Treatment with tofacitinib significantly lowered scalp clonality and reduced expanded CD8+ clones among the top 100.

Treatment defined: oral pan-JAK inhibitor, 5-10 mg twice daily. PBMCs provided sorted CD4+ and CD8+ T cells. Sequencing used cDNA as its template, made by extracting RNA and reverse transcribing it. Method: immunoSEQ multiplex PCR; TCRdb's copy keeps in-frame clones and lacks some. Among around 270,000 clones listed, 55% to 70% were seen once. Sequences were derived from CD4+ T cells sorted from blood, sampled at week 24, from a patient treated with tofacitinib. This receptor was obtained from a human donor with alopecia areata. V gene TRBV4-1 combines with J gene TRBJ2-3; 7 bases map to TRBD2. In DNA form, the CDR3 reads TGCGCCAGCAGCCAAGCCCCCGTCGGTAGCGGGTATGAAGATACGCAGTATTTT. Protein: CASSQAPVGSGYEDTQYF.